A single sample gave rise to the 6 T cell receptor beta chains below, sequenced in a study of radiotherapy plus CTLA-4 blockade in lung cancer. The data were produced by immunoSEQ multiplex PCR, yet TCRdb's version contains in-frame clones alone and is incomplete. Of about 55,000 clones listed, approximately 80% are singletons. The material was peripheral blood, obtained from a patient treated with radiotherapy plus ipilimumab. The receptors derive from a human donor with non-small cell lung cancer whose response to radiotherapy plus ipilimumab could not be evaluated.

The chain carries TRBV4-3 and TRBJ2-7; D call uncertain. Germline-derived CDR1 and CDR2 are LGHNA and YSLEER. The CDR3 runs to 17 residues. V was shortened by 0 bases and J by 2 bases, with 17 bases between the two germline ends. CDR3 residues: CASSQEFYDTEPYEQYF. The CDR3 DNA reads as TGCGCCAGCAGCCAAGAATTCTACGACACCGAACCCTACGAGCAGTACTTC.

This chain uses TRBV9 with TRBJ2-2; perhaps TRBD1 as D (5 bases). The CDR3 is made up of 16 amino acids. Trimming removed 0 bases from V and 7 bases from J, with 16 bases in between. Germline V CDR1 and CDR2: SGDLS, YYNGEE. The CDR3 coding sequence is TGTGCCAGCAGCGTAGACTCATGGGGCTACGACGGGGAGCTGTTTTTT. Translation gives CASSVDSWGYDGELFF.

V gene TRBV5-4 combines with J gene TRBJ1-6; a weak D match, TRBD1 (6 bases). V lost 0 bases and J 10 bases, leaving 11 bases between the germline ends. Germline V gene sequence: CDR1 SGHNT, CDR2 YYREEE (reference sequence). The CDR3 covers 14 residues. DNA of the CDR3: TGTGCCAGCAGCTTGGCGGGAGGGGGATCACCCCTCCACTTT. Translating it yields CASSLAGGGSPLHF.

This rearrangement joins TRBV28 to TRBJ2-7; weak D call: TRBD2 (7 bases). The germline V gene encodes CDR1 MDHEN and CDR2 SYDVKM. This CDR3 spans 14 amino acids. V was trimmed by 3 bases and J by 4 bases, leaving 13 bases between them. Here the CDR3 DNA reads TGTGCCAGCAGTTTCGGGGGGCGGCAGTACGAGCAGTACTTC. This encodes CASSFGGRQYEQYF.

The chain combines TRBV27 with TRBJ2-7, with D tentatively TRBD2 (5 bases). The CDR3 has 15 residues. Trimming cost V 0 bases and J 7 bases, with 16 bases left between them. Germline V gene data show CDR1 as MNHEY and CDR2 as SMNVEV (reference sequence). The CDR3 sequence: CASSLSVAGGAEQYF. The CDR3 DNA follows: TGTGCCAGCAGTTTATCGGTGGCAGGAGGTGCGGAGCAGTACTTC.

This clone appeared once. This rearrangement joins TRBV6-1 to TRBJ2-7; 9 bases are shared with TRBD1. Germline CDR1 and CDR2: MNHNS and SASEGT. There are 14 residues in the CDR3. Trimming cost V 10 bases and J 2 bases; bases outside gene matches: 9. This CDR3 is CATLSGTGTYEQYF. Here the CDR3 DNA reads TGTGCCACCTTATCCGGGACAGGGACCTACGAGCAGTACTTC.